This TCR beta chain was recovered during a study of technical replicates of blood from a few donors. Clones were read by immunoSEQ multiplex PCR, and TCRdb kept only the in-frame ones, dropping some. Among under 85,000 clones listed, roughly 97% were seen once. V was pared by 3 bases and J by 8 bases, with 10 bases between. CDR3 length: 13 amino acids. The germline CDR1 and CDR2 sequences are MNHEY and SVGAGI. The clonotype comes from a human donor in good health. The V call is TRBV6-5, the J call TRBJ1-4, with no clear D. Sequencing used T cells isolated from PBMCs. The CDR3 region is CASSYSRGEKLFF. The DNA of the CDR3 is TGTGCCAGCAGTTATTCTAGAGGAGAAAAACTGTTTTTT.